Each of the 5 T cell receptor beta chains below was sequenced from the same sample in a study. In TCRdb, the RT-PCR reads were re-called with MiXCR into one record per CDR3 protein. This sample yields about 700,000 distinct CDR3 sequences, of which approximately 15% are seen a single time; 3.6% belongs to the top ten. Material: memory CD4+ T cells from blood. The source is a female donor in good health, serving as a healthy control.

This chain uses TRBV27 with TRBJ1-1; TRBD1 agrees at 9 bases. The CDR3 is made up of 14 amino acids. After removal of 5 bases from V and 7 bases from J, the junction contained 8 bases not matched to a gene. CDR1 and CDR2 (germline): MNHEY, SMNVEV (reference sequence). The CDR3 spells CASSPGQGRDEAFF. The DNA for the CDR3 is TGTGCCAGCAGTCCGGGACAGGGTAGGGATGAAGCTTTCTTT.

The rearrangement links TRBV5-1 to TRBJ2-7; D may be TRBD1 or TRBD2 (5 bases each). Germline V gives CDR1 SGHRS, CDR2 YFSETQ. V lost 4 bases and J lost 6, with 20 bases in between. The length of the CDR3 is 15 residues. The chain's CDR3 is CASSTLSGTLREQYF. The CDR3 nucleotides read TGCGCCAGCAGCACCCTCTCCGGGACCTTACGCGAGCAGTACTTC. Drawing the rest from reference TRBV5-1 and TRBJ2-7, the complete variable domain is KAGVTQTPRYLIKTRGQQVTLSCSPISGHRSVSWYQQTPGQGLQFLFEYFSETQRNKGNFPGRFSGRQFSNSRSEMNVSTLELGDSALYLCASSTLSGTLREQYFGPGTRLTVT.

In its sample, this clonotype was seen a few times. The DNA of the CDR3 is TGTGCCAGCAGAAGGACTAGCGGACGGTCCTACGAGCAGTACTTC. Translated, it gives CASRRTSGRSYEQYF. The chain combines TRBV6-2 or TRBV6-3 with TRBJ2-7, with 10 bases aligning to TRBD2. CDR3 size: 15 residues. Trimming took 6 bases from V and 1 from J; bases not matched to a gene: 6. CDR1 is MNHEY, CDR2 SVGEGT, per germline.

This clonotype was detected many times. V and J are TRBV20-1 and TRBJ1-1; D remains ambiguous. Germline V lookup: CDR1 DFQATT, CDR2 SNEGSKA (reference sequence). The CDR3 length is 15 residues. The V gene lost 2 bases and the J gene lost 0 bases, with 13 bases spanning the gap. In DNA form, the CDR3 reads TGCAGTGCTAGATATGCGATGGGGTTGAACACTGAAGCTTTCTTT. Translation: CSARYAMGLNTEAFF.

CDR3 loop: CASSEISPRDNSPLHF. Written as DNA, the CDR3 is TGTGCCAGCAGTGAAATCTCCCCGCGGGATAATTCACCCCTCCACTTT. The chain couples TRBV6-1 to TRBJ1-6; D remains ambiguous. This CDR3 comprises 16 residues. Trimming left V 2 bases short and J 5 bases short, with 13 bases between. Germline loops: CDR1 MNHNS, CDR2 SASEGT.